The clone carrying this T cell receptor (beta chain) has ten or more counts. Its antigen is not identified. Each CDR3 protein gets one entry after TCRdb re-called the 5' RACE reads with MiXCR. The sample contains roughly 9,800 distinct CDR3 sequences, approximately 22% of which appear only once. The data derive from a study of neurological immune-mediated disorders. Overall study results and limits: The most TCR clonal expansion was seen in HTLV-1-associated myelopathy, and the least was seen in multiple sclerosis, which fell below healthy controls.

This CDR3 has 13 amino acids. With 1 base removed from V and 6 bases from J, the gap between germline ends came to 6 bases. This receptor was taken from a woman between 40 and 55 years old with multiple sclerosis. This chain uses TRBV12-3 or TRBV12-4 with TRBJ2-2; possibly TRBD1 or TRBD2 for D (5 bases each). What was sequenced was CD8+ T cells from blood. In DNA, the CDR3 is TGTGCCAGCAGTTTAGGGGACCCCGGGGAGCTGTTTTTT. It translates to CASSLGDPGELFF.